What follows are 20 T cell receptor beta chains derived from one specimen sequenced in a study of blood T cells in healthy people across ages. A second roughly 6 to 12 cycle PCR used barcoded and J-beta primers. TCRdb itself ran the 5' RACE reads through MiXCR, one entry per CDR3 protein. This sample has 650,000 or so distinct CDR3 sequences, with 40% to 65% found just once. Specimen: blood. All receptors come from a woman older than 75 in good health.

The sample holds a few counts of this clonotype. This chain uses TRBV20-1 with TRBJ2-3, with TRBD2 identical over 9 bases. J gave up 6 bases and V 6 bases, and 13 bases lay outside the gene matches. CDR3 length equals 15 residues. Germline V CDR1 and CDR2: DFQATT, SNEGSKA (reference sequence). The CDR3 DNA follows: TGCAGTGCGGGTGGGGGACTAGCAATAGGGGATACGCAGTATTTT. Its protein is CSAGGGLAIGDTQYF.

This clonotype showed up just a few times. A much larger clone sits a single nucleotide away, making a read error possible. V gene TRBV28 combines with J gene TRBJ2-1; the D is unclear. TRBJ2-7 explains the end of the DNA better; the J call may be wrong. Germline CDR1 MDHEN, CDR2 SYDVKM. CDR3 length equals 14 residues. The CDR3 sequence: CASSFKPTYNEQYF. For the CDR3, the DNA is TGTGCCAGCAGTTTTAAACCCACCTACAATGAGCAGTACTTC.

This clonotype was detected many times. V and J are TRBV6-5 and TRBJ2-3, with D uncertain. Germline V gives CDR1 MNHEY, CDR2 SVGAGI. V was clipped by 0 bases and J by 1 base, with 8 bases between them. CDR3 size: 15 residues. CDR3 nucleotide sequence: TGTGCCAGCAGTTACTCGAGCTGGGGCACAGATACGCAGTATTTT. Its translation is CASSYSSWGTDTQYF.

The chain couples TRBV12-3 or TRBV12-4 to TRBJ1-5; 7 bases agree with TRBD1. Unmatched junction bases numbered 5, after V lost 5 bases and J lost 4 bases. This CDR3 is built from 14 residues. The CDR3 nucleotides are TGTGCCAGCAGTCCCCCGACAGGGAATCAGCCCCAGCATTTT. Translated, it gives CASSPPTGNQPQHF.

The V and J genes are TRBV4-2 and TRBJ1-1; D not resolved. CDR1 LGHNA and CDR2 YNFKEQ come from the germline V gene. Deletions cut 3 bases from V and 0 bases from J, with 5 bases between. The CDR3 extends over 13 amino acids. The CDR3 loop reads CASSQQVNTEAFF. The CDR3 region has the DNA TGTGCCAGCAGCCAGCAGGTGAACACTGAAGCTTTCTTT.

This clonotype has just a few counts. The chain carries TRBV6-6 and TRBJ1-6; possible D gene TRBD1, 6 bases. Germline loops: CDR1 MNHNY, CDR2 SVGAGI (reference sequence). Trimming pared 6 bases from V and 0 bases from J, leaving 12 bases between. This CDR3 spans 16 amino acids. The CDR3 region is CASSPVDSSYNSPLHF. The CDR3 nucleotides are TGTGCCAGCAGCCCCGTGGACAGCTCCTATAATTCACCCCTCCACTTT.

This clonotype was seen a few times. J is TRBJ1-1 and V is TRBV19; D gene ambiguous. Germline CDR1 reads LNHDA; CDR2 reads SQIVND (reference sequence). This CDR3 has 15 amino acids. V was pared by 6 bases and J by 3 bases, with 17 bases between. The CDR3 loop reads CASRSSEGGHTEAFF. The CDR3, as DNA: TGTGCCAGTAGATCGAGTGAGGGTGGTCACACTGAAGCTTTCTTT. Drawing the rest from reference TRBV19 and TRBJ1-1, the complete variable domain is DGGITQSPKYLFRKEGQNVTLSCEQNLNHDAMYWYRQDPGQGLRLIYYSQIVNDFQKGDIAEGYSVSREKKESFPLTVTSAQKNPTAFYLCASRSSEGGHTEAFFGQGTRLTVV.

The rearrangement links TRBV15 to TRBJ2-7, with 7 bases that match TRBD1. CDR1 and CDR2 (germline): LNHNV, YYDKDF (reference sequence). J gave up 2 bases and V 3 bases, and 7 bases lay outside the gene matches. CDR3 size: 15 residues. As DNA, the CDR3 is TGTGCCACCAGCAGGACCGGGACAGTCACCTACGAGCAGTACTTC. Translated: CATSRTGTVTYEQYF.

The chain couples TRBV20-1 to TRBJ1-2; D is uncertain. The CDR3 is made up of 13 amino acids. Trimming took 7 bases from V and 4 from J, leaving 16 bases between them. The V gene's germline CDR1 is DFQATT and CDR2 SNEGSKA (reference sequence). CDR3 sequence reads: CSVTGVEPYGYTF. In DNA form, the CDR3 reads TGCAGTGTGACTGGTGTGGAGCCCTATGGCTACACCTTC.

There are many counts of this clonotype. The chain combines TRBV24-1 with TRBJ2-5; D perhaps matches TRBD1 (6 bases). The CDR3 has 15 amino acids. V lost 4 bases to trimming and J lost 7 bases, with 18 bases between them. CDR1 is KGHDR and CDR2 is SFDVKD in the germline V gene. CDR3 protein: CATSDPGTTLGTQYF. In nucleotides, the CDR3 is TGTGCCACCAGTGACCCTGGGACAACTCTTGGGACCCAGTACTTC.

The J gene is TRBJ2-7, the V gene TRBV20-1; TRBD2 aligns across 7 bases. TRBJ2-4 explains the end of the DNA better; the J call may be wrong. The germline gives CDR1 DFQATT, CDR2 SNEGSKA (reference sequence). The CDR3 is made up of 14 amino acids. Here the CDR3 DNA reads TGCAGTGCTCCTAAGAGTCAGGGAGGGAACATTCAGTACTTC. This encodes CSAPKSQGGNIQYF.

The chain joins TRBV3-1 to TRBJ2-1; 10 nucleotides line up with TRBD2. With 4 bases clipped from V and 8 bases from J, the junction kept 8 bases outside the gene matches. This CDR3 comprises 15 residues. CDR1 and CDR2 (germline): LGHDT, YNNKEL (reference sequence). The CDR3 loop is CASSPYSGGRHEQFF. CDR3 sequence (DNA): TGTGCCAGCAGCCCCTATAGCGGGGGGCGGCATGAGCAGTTCTTC.

V usage is TRBV2 and J usage is TRBJ2-5; D may be TRBD2 (5 bases). Germline V lookup: CDR1 SNHLY, CDR2 FYNNEI. Trimming took 7 bases from V and 5 from J, leaving 11 bases between them. The CDR3 has 12 residues. The CDR3 DNA sequence: TGTGCCAGCACCGAGGGTGTGGAGACCCAGTACTTC. The encoded protein is CASTEGVETQYF.

The CDR3 spells CASSHTTDYEQYF. The CDR3 DNA is TGTGCCAGCAGCCACACGACCGACTACGAGCAGTACTTC. This rearrangement joins TRBV4-2 to TRBJ2-5, with unresolved D. The J call is uncertain, as TRBJ2-7 better fits the DNA end. The CDR3 has 13 amino acids. Per germline, CDR1 LGHNA and CDR2 YNFKEQ.

The gene calls are TRBV15 and TRBJ2-7, with 7 bases identical to TRBD2. The DNA matches TRBJ2-5 better at its end, which makes the J call doubtful. This CDR3 region has 16 residues. Germline CDR1 LNHNV, CDR2 YYDKDF (reference sequence). In DNA form, the CDR3 reads TGTGCCACCAGCAGCGGCCGACAGACTAGCAAAGAGACCCAGTACTTC. This sequence encodes CATSSGRQTSKETQYF.

V and J are TRBV6-1 and TRBJ1-2; 8 nucleotides line up with TRBD1. CDR3 length: 14 amino acids. Losses at the gene ends were 4 bases for V and 5 bases for J; bases not matched to a gene: 6. Germline CDR1 is MNHNS and CDR2 is SASEGT. The CDR3, as DNA: TGTGCCAGCAGTGTGGTACAGGGGGTATATGGCTACACCTTC. Protein sequence: CASSVVQGVYGYTF.

This clonotype was recorded at least ten times. J is TRBJ2-3 and V is TRBV5-1; D perhaps matches TRBD1 (5 bases). Trimming took off 4 bases at V and 5 bases at J, with 14 bases between the two ends. CDR3 length: 14 residues. From germline, CDR1 is SGHRS and CDR2 YFSETQ. The DNA for the CDR3 is TGCGCCAGCAGCCTTCGTTATCAGGGAGATACGCAGTATTTT. Translation gives CASSLRYQGDTQYF.

This clonotype was recorded many times. The genes are TRBV4-1 and TRBJ2-1; D uncertain. Trimming removed 0 bases at V and 0 bases at J, with 12 bases between. The CDR3 runs to 17 residues. Germline V CDR1 and CDR2: MGHRA, YSYEKL. CDR3 amino acids: CASSQDRSSSSYNEQFF. The CDR3 DNA reads as TGCGCCAGCAGCCAAGATCGGAGTTCGAGCTCCTACAATGAGCAGTTCTTC.

On this clonotype itself: A single base separates this from a much larger clone, so it may be a read error. The V gene is TRBV30, the J gene TRBJ2-5; D is unclear. The CDR3 is 17 residues long. V lost 4 bases, J lost 3 bases, and 24 bases lay in between. Germline CDR1 reads GTSNPN; CDR2 reads SVGIG (reference sequence). CDR3 in amino acids: CAWIFHCTYQDKETQYF. The DNA of the CDR3 is TGTGCCTGGATATTTCATTGCACGTACCAAGACAAAGAGACCCAGTACTTC.

Of note for this clonotype: A read error is possible here, since a much larger clone lies one base away. V and J are TRBV27 and TRBJ2-7; 10 positions agree with TRBD2. Trimming cost V 2 bases and J 6 bases; bases outside gene matches: 7. There are 15 residues in the CDR3. Looked up from germline, CDR1 is MNHEY and CDR2 is SMNVEV (reference sequence). DNA for the CDR3: TGTGCCAGCAGTTTAGGGGCTAGCGGGAGCCGCGAGCAGTACTTC. This encodes CASSLGASGSREQYF.